These T cell receptor beta chains were read from a single sample in a study of T cell changes during pregnancy in multiple sclerosis. Here immunoSEQ multiplex PCR was the method, and the copy in TCRdb shows in-frame clones only, minus some. The top ten hold 0.6% to 1% of the sample, which has about 35,000 clones, approximately 89% seen once. The sample consisted of CD4+ T cells from peripheral blood mononuclear cells, taken after pregnancy. The receptors originated from a female donor in good health, enrolled as a control in a pregnancy study. Each CDR3 is given with its conserved first and last residue. Each record gives: CDR3 DNA, CDR3 protein, D gene, clone size, J gene, V gene. A D gene is named only where the DNA matches it firmly. Expanded clones are given a class, and other clones once, few, many or no size at all.

CDR3 DNA: TGTGCCAGCACCCCGTTAGGGCGGGTCGCTGAAGCTTTCTTT
CDR3 protein: CASTPLGRVAEAFF
D gene: -
clone size: once
J gene: TRBJ1-1
V gene: TRBV25-1

CDR3 DNA: TGTGCCAGCAGCCCCTGGGGGGTTCCTGAAGCTTTCTTT
CDR3 protein: CASSPWGVPEAFF
D gene: -
clone size: few
J gene: TRBJ1-1
V gene: TRBV7-8

CDR3 DNA: TGCGCCAGCAGCCAAGAATCCGGACAGGGCATCCACGAGCAGTACTTC
CDR3 protein: CASSQESGQGIHEQYF
D gene: TRBD1
clone size: -
J gene: TRBJ2-7
V gene: TRBV4-1

CDR3 DNA: TGCGCCAGCAGCCCGGACAGGGTGGGTAGCGGTAATGACAATGAGCAGTTCTTC
CDR3 protein: CASSPDRVGSGNDNEQFF
D gene: TRBD1
clone size: -
J gene: TRBJ2-1
V gene: TRBV5-1

CDR3 DNA: TGTGCCAGCAGCCAGACAGGGGGCTTAAATCAGCCCCAGCATTTT
CDR3 protein: CASSQTGGLNQPQHF
D gene: TRBD1
clone size: -
J gene: TRBJ1-5
V gene: TRBV7-8

CDR3 DNA: TGTGCCAGCAGCTACTGGGCGGGGGGGCGAGAGACCCAGTACTTC
CDR3 protein: CASSYWAGGRETQYF
D gene: TRBD2
clone size: -
J gene: TRBJ2-5
V gene: TRBV2

CDR3 DNA: TGCGCCAGCAGCCCGACCGGGATCTCTGGAAACACCATATATTTT
CDR3 protein: CASSPTGISGNTIYF
D gene: -
clone size: -
J gene: TRBJ1-3
V gene: TRBV4-3

CDR3 DNA: TGTGCCAGCAGCTTAGCCCCTCGAGGTGGCACTGAAGCTTTCTTT
CDR3 protein: CASSLAPRGGTEAFF
D gene: -
clone size: -
J gene: TRBJ1-1
V gene: TRBV7-8

CDR3 DNA: TGTGCCAGCTCACCACCTGGACAGACTCGGGGCTACACCTTC
CDR3 protein: CASSPPGQTRGYTF
D gene: -
clone size: few
J gene: TRBJ1-2
V gene: TRBV18

CDR3 DNA: TGCAGTGCTAGACCCGACTATGGCTACACCTTC
CDR3 protein: CSARPDYGYTF
D gene: -
clone size: -
J gene: TRBJ1-2
V gene: TRBV20-1

CDR3 DNA: TGCGCCAGCAGCTTCGGAGGAGAGGCCAACGTCCTGACTTTC
CDR3 protein: CASSFGGEANVLTF
D gene: -
clone size: -
J gene: TRBJ2-6
V gene: TRBV5-1

CDR3 DNA: TGTGCCAGCAGCTTGCAGGGTGGCACTGAAGCTTTCTTT
CDR3 protein: CASSLQGGTEAFF
D gene: -
clone size: -
J gene: TRBJ1-1
V gene: TRBV7-6

CDR3 DNA: TGTGCCAGCAGTGAAGCGCCTCCTGACAGGGGACCCAATCAGCCCCAGCATTTT
CDR3 protein: CASSEAPPDRGPNQPQHF
D gene: TRBD1
clone size: -
J gene: TRBJ1-5
V gene: TRBV2

CDR3 DNA: TGTGCCAGCAGTCGCCGAACCTCGAGACAGGGGGCCCTCAATGAGCAGTTCTTC
CDR3 protein: CASSRRTSRQGALNEQFF
D gene: TRBD1
clone size: -
J gene: TRBJ2-1
V gene: TRBV27

CDR3 DNA: TGTGCCACCAGCATCCCGGGATACTCCTACGAGCAGTACTTC
CDR3 protein: CATSIPGYSYEQYF
D gene: -
clone size: -
J gene: TRBJ2-7
V gene: TRBV15

CDR3 DNA: TGCAGCGTTGGGCGGGGAGCCGAGCAGTACTTC
CDR3 protein: CSVGRGAEQYF
D gene: -
clone size: -
J gene: TRBJ2-7
V gene: TRBV29-1

CDR3 DNA: TGCGCCAGCAGCCAAATGAAGACAGGGAGCTATGGCTACACCTTC
CDR3 protein: CASSQMKTGSYGYTF
D gene: TRBD1
clone size: once
J gene: TRBJ1-2
V gene: TRBV4-3

CDR3 DNA: TGTGCCAGTAGACCCAGCGAGACGAAGAATTTTGGGACCCAGTACTTC
CDR3 protein: CASRPSETKNFGTQYF
D gene: -
clone size: -
J gene: TRBJ2-5
V gene: TRBV19

CDR3 DNA: TGTGCCAGCAGCCAACAGGGGGGCAGTGGAAACACCATATATTTT
CDR3 protein: CASSQQGGSGNTIYF
D gene: TRBD1
clone size: -
J gene: TRBJ1-3
V gene: TRBV6-6

CDR3 DNA: TGTGCCAGCTCAGATGACAGAAGCACTGAAGCTTTCTTT
CDR3 protein: CASSDDRSTEAFF
D gene: -
clone size: few
J gene: TRBJ1-1
V gene: TRBV18

CDR3 DNA: TGCGCCAGCAGCTTGATGGGTCAGGGGGCAATCTATGGCTACACCTTC
CDR3 protein: CASSLMGQGAIYGYTF
D gene: TRBD1
clone size: -
J gene: TRBJ1-2
V gene: TRBV5-1

CDR3 DNA: TGCGCCAGCAGCTCCGGGACTGCGGAAGCTAACTATGGCTACACCTTC
CDR3 protein: CASSSGTAEANYGYTF
D gene: -
clone size: -
J gene: TRBJ1-2
V gene: TRBV5-1

CDR3 DNA: TGTGCCAGCAGTGGACAGTTAGGTCGATACGAGCAGTACTTC
CDR3 protein: CASSGQLGRYEQYF
D gene: -
clone size: -
J gene: TRBJ2-7
V gene: TRBV6-5

CDR3 DNA: TGTGCCAGCAGTACCGGCAGTACAGGGGAAGACGGCTACACCTTC
CDR3 protein: CASSTGSTGEDGYTF
D gene: TRBD1
clone size: -
J gene: TRBJ1-2
V gene: TRBV28

CDR3 DNA: TGCGCCAGCAGCTTGGGAGCGGGAGGCTACGAGCAGTACTTC
CDR3 protein: CASSLGAGGYEQYF
D gene: TRBD2
clone size: -
J gene: TRBJ2-7
V gene: TRBV5-1

CDR3 DNA: TGTGCCAGCAGCCTCGATGCGGGAGTAGAGACCCAGTACTTC
CDR3 protein: CASSLDAGVETQYF
D gene: TRBD2
clone size: -
J gene: TRBJ2-5
V gene: TRBV11-2

CDR3 DNA: TGTGCCTGGAGTGTCTGGGGACAGGGGAAGGCTGGGGCCAACGTCCTGACTTTC
CDR3 protein: CAWSVWGQGKAGANVLTF
D gene: TRBD1
clone size: -
J gene: TRBJ2-6
V gene: TRBV30

CDR3 DNA: TGTGCCACCAGCAGCACTAGCGCTAGCACAGATACGCAGTATTTT
CDR3 protein: CATSSTSASTDTQYF
D gene: TRBD2
clone size: -
J gene: TRBJ2-3
V gene: TRBV15

CDR3 DNA: TGTGCCAGCAAGGGGACAGCGGGGGACAATGAGCAGTTCTTC
CDR3 protein: CASKGTAGDNEQFF
D gene: -
clone size: few
J gene: TRBJ2-1
V gene: TRBV2

CDR3 DNA: TGTGCCAGCAGCTTAGGACCCTGGGGGGGGAACACTGAAGCTTTCTTT
CDR3 protein: CASSLGPWGGNTEAFF
D gene: -
clone size: -
J gene: TRBJ1-1
V gene: TRBV7-2

CDR3 DNA: TGTGCCAGCAGTGAAGAAGGGGCAGGGAACTATGGCTACACCTTC
CDR3 protein: CASSEEGAGNYGYTF
D gene: -
clone size: few
J gene: TRBJ1-2
V gene: TRBV6-1

CDR3 DNA: TGTGCCAGCAGTGAAGAAGGACAGGGGGGTGGCTACACCTTC
CDR3 protein: CASSEEGQGGGYTF
D gene: TRBD1
clone size: -
J gene: TRBJ1-2
V gene: TRBV2

CDR3 DNA: TGTGCCTGGACGTCCGGGGGTCAGCCCCAGCATTTT
CDR3 protein: CAWTSGGQPQHF
D gene: -
clone size: -
J gene: TRBJ1-5
V gene: TRBV30

CDR3 DNA: TGCGCCAGCAGCGTGGGACAGCCGAGCACTGAAGCTTTCTTT
CDR3 protein: CASSVGQPSTEAFF
D gene: TRBD1
clone size: -
J gene: TRBJ1-1
V gene: TRBV5-1

CDR3 DNA: TGTGCCAGTAGTATCGGGGGGCCTCAGGAGACCCAGTACTTC
CDR3 protein: CASSIGGPQETQYF
D gene: -
clone size: -
J gene: TRBJ2-5
V gene: TRBV19

CDR3 DNA: TGTGCCAGCAGCTTAGACGGGGGTTCGAATTCACCCCTCCACTTT
CDR3 protein: CASSLDGGSNSPLHF
D gene: -
clone size: -
J gene: TRBJ1-6
V gene: TRBV11-2

CDR3 DNA: TGCGCCAGCAGCCAGACTGGCGGGAGCGCCTACGAGCAGTACTTC
CDR3 protein: CASSQTGGSAYEQYF
D gene: TRBD2
clone size: -
J gene: TRBJ2-7
V gene: TRBV4-3

CDR3 DNA: TGCGCCAGCAGCTTGGAGGTTAGCGGGAGTGGAAATGAGCAGTTCTTC
CDR3 protein: CASSLEVSGSGNEQFF
D gene: TRBD2
clone size: -
J gene: TRBJ2-1
V gene: TRBV5-1

CDR3 DNA: TGCGCCAGCAGTCCGGACAGGGGTCCCGAAAAACTGTTTTTT
CDR3 protein: CASSPDRGPEKLFF
D gene: TRBD1
clone size: -
J gene: TRBJ1-4
V gene: TRBV5-1

CDR3 DNA: TGTGCCAGCAGCTTAGAACAGGCTTATGGCTACACCTTC
CDR3 protein: CASSLEQAYGYTF
D gene: -
clone size: -
J gene: TRBJ1-2
V gene: TRBV7-9

CDR3 DNA: TGTGCCACCAGCCTCGGGACAGGGGGAGAAAAACTGTTTTTT
CDR3 protein: CATSLGTGGEKLFF
D gene: TRBD1
clone size: few
J gene: TRBJ1-4
V gene: TRBV15

CDR3 DNA: TGTGCCAGCAGCCAATTTGGACAGGGGAATGAAAAACTGTTTTTT
CDR3 protein: CASSQFGQGNEKLFF
D gene: TRBD1
clone size: -
J gene: TRBJ1-4
V gene: TRBV16

CDR3 DNA: TGTGCCAGCAACCTATTTGGCAGGGGCTCCTACAATGAGCAGTTCTTC
CDR3 protein: CASNLFGRGSYNEQFF
D gene: -
clone size: -
J gene: TRBJ2-1
V gene: TRBV5-4

CDR3 DNA: TGCAGCGTTGAAGATCGGACAGGCAAGTCCTACGAGCAGTACTTC
CDR3 protein: CSVEDRTGKSYEQYF
D gene: TRBD1
clone size: -
J gene: TRBJ2-7
V gene: TRBV29-1